What follows is one T cell receptor beta chain and its context. Its cognate antigen has yet to be identified. Base qualities are not provided; no much larger clone lies one nucleotide away. This specimen comes from a study of cytomegalovirus exposure and HLA in healthy donors (dated by TCRdb to the late 2010s). Describing the broader study: According to a later analysis, one platform produced both the 100 to 150 validation repertoires and the 666 repertoires of the first cohort. Besides the first cohort of 500 to 700 subjects, a separate validation cohort made up of 120 different subjects was used. The study was designed to test whether signatures of past pathogen exposure could be identified by cataloging public T cell receptors. The study combined high-throughput TCR immunosequencing, statistical association of individual TCRs with disease status, and machine learning to predict cytomegalovirus infection status. General conclusions and limits of the study: Subsequent analysis determined that TCRs grouped into clusters in the first cohort also showed a tendency toward co-occurrence across the 120 or so validation repertoires, and roughly 94% of cluster scores exceeded 0. The classifier was reported to diagnose cytomegalovirus status with high specificity and sensitivity in both the original and validation cohorts. The authors suggested that the approach could potentially be extended to other disease states and immunological phenotypes. A later analysis had no HLA typing for the validation cohort, so co-occurrence there was scored across all 130 or so repertoires. In vitro tests confirmed that a few of the cytomegalovirus-associated TCR beta chains recognize cytomegalovirus antigens. The study listed 150 to 200 TCR beta chains as associated with cytomegalovirus. While some public TCRs were present in many individuals, most TCR sequences turned up only very rarely across donors.

Preparation of the library involved the immunoSEQ multiplex PCR assay. The paper's data handling went like this. A statistical classification framework was built for diagnosing cytomegalovirus status from the catalog of TCR beta chain sequences. The source is immuneACCESS, and TCRdb retained only in-frame sequences with V and J called. Part of the clones is not carried over; for the studies checked, unresolved V genes explain less than half of this, and the remainder is unexplained. V and J calls and clone size are given by that table; D and trimming were obtained from the DNA. Across this sample there are roughly 330,000 clones, with around 90% seen only once. Of the sample, roughly 1.1% falls within the top ten clones. Donors formed part of the validation cohort, which comprised 120 subjects and was distinct from the first cohort of fewer than 750 subjects. The sequenced sample consisted of PBMCs. The source is a young woman in good health and CMV-seropositive.

The base sequence is TGTGCCAGCAGCCGACAGGCCAACACTGAAGCTTTCTTT. This sequence encodes CASSRQANTEAFF. The receptor chain draws on TRBV11-3 and TRBJ1-1, with a tentative D gene TRBD1 over 6 matching bases. The V end loses 5 bases and the J end loses 2 bases, and a stretch of 9 bases separates them. From the germline V gene, CDR1 is SGHNT and CDR2 is YENEEA. From cysteine to phenylalanine, the CDR3 is 13 amino acids long. Of the read, only the CDR3 DNA is kept; its 39 bases are in frame from base 1. The entire variable domain, with the stretches around the CDR3 drawn from the reference TRBV11-3 and TRBJ1-1 proteins, is EAGVVQSPRYKIIEKKQPVAFWCNPISGHNTLYWYLQNLGQGPELLIRYENEEAVDDSQLPKDRFSAERLKGVDSTLKIQPAELGDSAVYLCASSRQANTEAFFGQGTRLTVV.